A single sample is the source of the 15 T cell receptor beta chains below, sequenced in a study of vaccination and CD4 T cells after COVID-19. TCRdb re-analysed the PCR reads in MiXCR, keeping a single row per CDR3 protein. The sample has tens of thousands of distinct CDR3 sequences, more than 45% seen once. Here the sequenced sample was CD4+ T cells from blood, taken before SARS-CoV-2 vaccination. The source is a human donor who had recovered from COVID-19.

The chain couples TRBV7-8 to TRBJ2-5, with 8 bases identical to TRBD1. Per germline, CDR1 SGHVS and CDR2 FQNEAQ. J gave up 4 bases and V 1 base, and 5 bases lay outside the gene matches. The CDR3 extends over 15 amino acids. The CDR3 reads CASSLGGRGPETQYF. CDR3 nucleotide sequence: TGTGCCAGCAGCTTAGGAGGCAGGGGGCCAGAGACCCAGTACTTC.

This chain links TRBV7-8 with TRBJ2-4, with TRBD2 matching 9 bases. The junction had 11 bases not matched to a gene; V was cut back by 8 bases and J by 9 bases. Germline CDR1 SGHVS, CDR2 FQNEAQ. The CDR3 runs 14 residues. The CDR3 DNA reads TGTGCCAGCCGGTCGGCGGGAGGGCCGGGCATTCAGTACTTC. Translating gives CASRSAGGPGIQYF.

The CDR3 is CASSDGSSYNEQFF. DNA of the CDR3: TGTGCCAGCAGTGACGGGAGCTCCTACAATGAGCAGTTCTTC. The chain uses TRBV6-4 and TRBJ2-1, with D maybe TRBD2 (5 bases). The CDR3 covers 14 residues. The germline gives CDR1 MRHNA, CDR2 SNTAGT. The V and J ends lost 2 bases and 0 bases respectively, with 5 bases between them.

This sequence joins TRBV6-1 and TRBJ2-7; 16 nucleotides agree with TRBD2. V was pared by 2 bases and J by 5 bases, with 18 bases of the junction left unmatched. This CDR3 contains 21 residues. Germline assignment: CDR1 MNHNS and CDR2 SASEGT. The DNA for the CDR3 is TGTGCCAGCAGTGAAAGGTGGGGACTAGCGGGAGGGCCCATAGTACGTGACGAGCAGTACTTC. Protein product: CASSERWGLAGGPIVRDEQYF.

The rearrangement links TRBV2 to TRBJ2-7, with TRBD2 matching 10 bases. The CDR3 consists of 17 residues. The J segment lost 2 bases and the V segment lost 2 bases, leaving 9 bases of the junction unmatched. Germline V CDR1 and CDR2: SNHLY, FYNNEI. CDR3 protein: CASSELGSGRAAYEQYF. The CDR3 region has the DNA TGTGCCAGCAGTGAATTGGGCAGCGGGAGGGCGGCCTACGAGCAGTACTTC.

The sample holds a few counts of this clonotype. J is TRBJ1-1 and V is TRBV24-1, with 8 bases lining up with TRBD1. V lost 7 bases, J lost 1 base, and 7 bases stayed unmatched. This CDR3 region has 15 residues. The V gene's germline CDR1 is KGHDR and CDR2 SFDVKD. The chain's CDR3 is CATSKTGEGNTEAFF. CDR3 DNA: TGTGCCACCAGCAAGACAGGGGAGGGGAACACTGAAGCTTTCTTT.

The chain has TRBV20-1 and TRBJ2-5, with 10 bases identical to TRBD2. CDR3 length: 16 residues. V was pared by 0 bases and J by 2 bases, with 6 bases of the junction left unmatched. Germline-derived CDR1 and CDR2 are DFQATT and SNEGSKA (reference sequence). CDR3 coding DNA: TGCAGTGCTAGAGATGTTAGCGGGAGGAGGCAAGAGACCCAGTACTTC. The encoded protein is CSARDVSGRRQETQYF.

The table lists this clonotype with a few counts. The chain employs TRBV20-1 and TRBJ2-3; 8 nucleotides align to TRBD2. This CDR3 has 15 residues. The V gene end was trimmed by 4 bases and the J gene end by 0 bases; junction bases not matched to a gene: 6. The V gene's germline CDR1 is DFQATT and CDR2 SNEGSKA (reference sequence). The CDR3 coding sequence is TGCAGTGCTACCCTAGCGGGCCATAGCACAGATACGCAGTATTTT. Its protein is CSATLAGHSTDTQYF.

CDR3 protein: CASSYHLGTGSRPEAFF. CDR3 nucleotides: TGTGCCAGCAGTTACCATTTAGGGACAGGGAGTCGCCCTGAAGCTTTCTTT. The chain links TRBV6-5 to TRBJ1-1, with 9 bases fitting TRBD1. The length of the CDR3 is 17 residues. Germline assignment: CDR1 MNHEY and CDR2 SVGAGI. The J segment lost 6 bases and the V segment lost 2 bases, leaving 13 bases of the junction unmatched.

This sequence joins TRBV25-1 and TRBJ2-5; D is unclear. Trimming cost V 3 bases and J 1 base, with 12 bases left between them. Germline assignment: CDR1 MGHDK and CDR2 SYGVNS. The CDR3 is made up of 15 amino acids. This CDR3 reads CASSDPYNGQETQYF. The CDR3 coding sequence is TGTGCCAGCAGTGATCCATACAACGGCCAAGAGACCCAGTACTTC. Looking up the rest from reference TRBV25-1 and TRBJ2-5 gives the full variable domain: EADIYQTPRYLVIGTGKKITLECSQTMGHDKMYWYQQDPGMELHLIHYSYGVNSTEKGDLSSESTVSRIRTEHFPLTLESARPSHTSQYLCASSDPYNGQETQYFGPGTRLLVL.

This chain links TRBV6-1 with TRBJ1-6, with D possibly matching TRBD1 (6 bases). The germline V gene encodes CDR1 MNHNS and CDR2 SASEGT. Trimming took 10 bases from V and 8 from J, leaving 27 bases between them. The CDR3 covers 17 residues. DNA of the CDR3: TGTGCCACCCCGGGGTCAATCTTGGGGGCTTGGGATTCACCCCTCCACTTT. It encodes CATPGSILGAWDSPLHF.

This clonotype was counted a few times. The CDR3 nucleotides read TGCAGTGCTAGAGACGACAGGGGAACCTATAATTCACCCCTCCACTTT. The encoded protein is CSARDDRGTYNSPLHF. The chain employs TRBV20-1 and TRBJ1-6; 8 nucleotides align to TRBD1. The CDR3 loop spans 16 amino acids. Germline CDR1 reads DFQATT; CDR2 reads SNEGSKA (reference sequence). Germline trimming cut 0 bases from V and 2 bases from J; bases unmatched to any gene: 3.

The rearrangement joins TRBV7-9 to TRBJ2-2, with D possibly being TRBD2 (6 bases). The germline V gene has CDR1 SEHNR and CDR2 FQNEAQ (reference sequence). Trimming left V 1 base short and J 7 bases short, with 13 bases between. The CDR3 spans 15 residues. The DNA for the CDR3 is TGTGCCAGCAGCTTAGGGGCAGGAGGGCACGGGGAGCTGTTTTTT. As protein: CASSLGAGGHGELFF. The full variable domain, completed using reference TRBV7-9 and TRBJ2-2, is DTGVSQNPRHKITKRGQNVTFRCDPISEHNRLYWYRQTLGQGPEFLTYFQNEAQLEKSRLLSDRFSAERPKGSFSTLEIQRTEQGDSAMYLCASSLGAGGHGELFFGEGSRLTVL.

This chain links TRBV28 with TRBJ1-6, with D possibly matching TRBD1 (5 bases). This CDR3 has 17 amino acids. Germline V gene data show CDR1 as MDHEN and CDR2 as SYDVKM. Between the trimmed V and J ends, which lost 3 bases and 9 bases, there was a span of 21 bases. The CDR3 spells CASSFWAGGGGTSPLHF. CDR3 nucleotide sequence: TGTGCCAGCAGTTTTTGGGCCGGGGGTGGAGGTACTTCACCCCTCCACTTT.

The rearrangement links TRBV7-2 to TRBJ2-3; 7 nucleotides match TRBD2. The germline V gene encodes CDR1 SGHTA and CDR2 FQGNSA. V shed 0 bases and J 0 bases; nucleotides not matched to a gene: 6. CDR3 length: 17 amino acids. The CDR3 is CASSLALTSRSTDTQYF. For the CDR3, the DNA is TGTGCCAGCAGCTTAGCCTTGACTAGCAGAAGCACAGATACGCAGTATTTT.